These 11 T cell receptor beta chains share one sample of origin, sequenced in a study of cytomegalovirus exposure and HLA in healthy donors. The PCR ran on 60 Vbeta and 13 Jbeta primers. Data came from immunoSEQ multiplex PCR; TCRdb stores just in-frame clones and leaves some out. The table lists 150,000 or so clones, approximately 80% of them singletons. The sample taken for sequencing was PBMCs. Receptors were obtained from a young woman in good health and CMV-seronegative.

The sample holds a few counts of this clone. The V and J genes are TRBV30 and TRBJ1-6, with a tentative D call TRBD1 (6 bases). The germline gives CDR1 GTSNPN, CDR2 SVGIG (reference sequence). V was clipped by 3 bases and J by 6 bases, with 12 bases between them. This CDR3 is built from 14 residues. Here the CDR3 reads CAWRKAGANSPLHF. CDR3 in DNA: TGTGCCTGGAGAAAGGCAGGGGCTAATTCACCCCTCCACTTT.

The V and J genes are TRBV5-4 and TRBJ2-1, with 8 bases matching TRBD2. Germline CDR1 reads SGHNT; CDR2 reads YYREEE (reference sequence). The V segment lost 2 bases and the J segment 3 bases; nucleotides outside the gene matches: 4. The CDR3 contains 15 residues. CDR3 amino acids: CASSFLLADYNEQFF. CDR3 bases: TGTGCCAGCAGCTTCTTACTAGCGGACTACAATGAGCAGTTCTTC.

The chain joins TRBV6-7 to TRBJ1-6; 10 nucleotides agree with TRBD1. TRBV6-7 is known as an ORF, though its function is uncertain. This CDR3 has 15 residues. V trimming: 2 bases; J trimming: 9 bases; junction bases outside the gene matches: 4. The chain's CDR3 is CASSYRDRGLSPLHF. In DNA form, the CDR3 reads TGTGCCAGCAGTTACCGGGACAGGGGCCTTTCACCCCTCCACTTT.

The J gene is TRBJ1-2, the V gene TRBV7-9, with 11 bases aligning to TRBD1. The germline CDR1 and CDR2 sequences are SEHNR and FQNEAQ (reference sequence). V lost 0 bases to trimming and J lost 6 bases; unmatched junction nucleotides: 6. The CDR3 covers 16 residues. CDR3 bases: TGTGCCAGCAGCTTAGCCCGGGACAGGGGGGCCGATGGCTACACCTTC. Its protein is CASSLARDRGADGYTF.

CDR3 bases: TGTGCCAGCAGTGAAGGGGATACCGGGGAGCTGTTTTTT. It is translated as CASSEGDTGELFF. The chain combines TRBV6-4 with TRBJ2-2; tentatively, D is TRBD1 (5 bases). Germline V gives CDR1 MRHNA, CDR2 SNTAGT. The V end lost 3 bases, the J end lost 5 bases, and 7 bases lay between the germline ends. The CDR3 spans 13 residues.

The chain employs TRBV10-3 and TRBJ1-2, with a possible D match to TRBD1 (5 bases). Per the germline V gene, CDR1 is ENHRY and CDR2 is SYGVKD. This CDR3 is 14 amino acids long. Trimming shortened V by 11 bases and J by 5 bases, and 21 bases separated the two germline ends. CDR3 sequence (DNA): TGTGCCTCGAAATGGTCGCAGGGCCAATATGGCTACACCTTC. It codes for CASKWSQGQYGYTF.

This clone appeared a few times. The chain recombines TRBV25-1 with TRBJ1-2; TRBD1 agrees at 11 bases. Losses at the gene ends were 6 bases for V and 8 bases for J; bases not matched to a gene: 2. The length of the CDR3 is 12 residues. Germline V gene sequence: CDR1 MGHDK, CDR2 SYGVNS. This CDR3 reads CASRDRGQGYTF. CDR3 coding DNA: TGTGCCAGCAGGGACAGGGGGCAGGGCTACACCTTC.

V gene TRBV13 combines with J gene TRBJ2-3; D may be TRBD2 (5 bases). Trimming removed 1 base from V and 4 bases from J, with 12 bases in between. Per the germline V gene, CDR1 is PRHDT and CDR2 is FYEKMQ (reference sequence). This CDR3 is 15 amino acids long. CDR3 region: CASSLETAGADTQYF. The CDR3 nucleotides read TGTGCCAGCAGCTTAGAGACGGCCGGGGCAGATACGCAGTATTTT.

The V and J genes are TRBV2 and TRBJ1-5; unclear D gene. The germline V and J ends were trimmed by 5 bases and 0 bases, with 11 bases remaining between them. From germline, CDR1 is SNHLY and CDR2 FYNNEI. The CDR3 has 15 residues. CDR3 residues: CASSPLVDSNQPQHF. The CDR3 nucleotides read TGTGCCAGCAGTCCATTAGTTGATAGCAATCAGCCCCAGCATTTT.

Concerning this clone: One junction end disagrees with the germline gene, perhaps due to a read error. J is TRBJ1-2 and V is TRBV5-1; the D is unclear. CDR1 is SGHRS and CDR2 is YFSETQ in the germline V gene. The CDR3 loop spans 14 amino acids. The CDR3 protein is CASSLGTGGDGYPF. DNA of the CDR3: TGCGCCAGCAGCTTGGGTACGGGAGGAGATGGCTACCCCTTC.

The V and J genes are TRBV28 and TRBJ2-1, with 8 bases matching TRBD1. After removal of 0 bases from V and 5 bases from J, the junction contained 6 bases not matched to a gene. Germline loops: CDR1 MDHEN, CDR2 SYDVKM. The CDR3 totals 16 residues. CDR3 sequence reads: CASSLWSGQGHNEQFF. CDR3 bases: TGTGCCAGCAGTTTATGGTCCGGACAGGGACACAATGAGCAGTTCTTC.